This T cell receptor beta chain was identified in a study of OX40 agonist ivuxolimab in advanced cancers. Study in general: Eligibility admitted prior anti-PD-1, anti-PD-L1 or anti-CTLA-4 therapy; 30% to 40% had some. Points from the study as a whole: CD4+ and CD8+ blood T cells expanded clonally by week 6 at 0.1 to 3.0 mg/kg. The study found among the lowest clonal expansion in partial responders at 0.1-3.0 mg/kg. Normalized T-cell clonal expansion was also low in some nonresponders.

A word on this clone: What it binds is not known.

CDR1 is KGHSH, CDR2 LQKENI, per germline. The V end lost 3 bases, the J end lost 0 bases, and 12 bases lay between the germline ends. The CDR3 extends over 16 amino acids. The protocol was immunoSEQ multiplex PCR, while the TCRdb copy is restricted to in-frame clones and leaves out a portion. The top ten hold 2% to 2.5% of the sample, which has roughly 80,000 clones, approximately 89% seen once. The material was CD4+ or CD8+ T cells sorted from blood, obtained in a trial of the OX40 agonist ivuxolimab. This rearrangement joins TRBV18 to TRBJ1-3; perhaps TRBD1 as D (6 bases). This TCR derives from an adult with an advanced solid tumor such as melanoma, head and neck, liver or kidney cancer. The CDR3 protein is CASSPPQGFSGNTIYF. In DNA form, the CDR3 reads TGTGCCAGCTCACCTCCACAGGGATTCTCTGGAAACACCATATATTTT.